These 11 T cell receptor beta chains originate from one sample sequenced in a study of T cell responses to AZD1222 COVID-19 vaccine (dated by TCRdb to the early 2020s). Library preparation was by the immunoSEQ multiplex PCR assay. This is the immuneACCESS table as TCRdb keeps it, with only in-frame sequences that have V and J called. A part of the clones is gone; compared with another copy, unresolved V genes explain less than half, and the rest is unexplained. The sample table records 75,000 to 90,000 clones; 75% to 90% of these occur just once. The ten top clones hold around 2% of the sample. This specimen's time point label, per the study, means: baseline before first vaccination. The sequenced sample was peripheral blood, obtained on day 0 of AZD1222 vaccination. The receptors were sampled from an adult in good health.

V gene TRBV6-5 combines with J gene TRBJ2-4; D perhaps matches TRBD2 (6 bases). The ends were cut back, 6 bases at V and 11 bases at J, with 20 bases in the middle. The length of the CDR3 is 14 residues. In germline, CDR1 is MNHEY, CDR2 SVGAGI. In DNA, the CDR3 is TGTGCCAGCAGCCCCGGGACTCCTCCTTCTGTTCAGTACTTC. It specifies CASSPGTPPSVQYF.

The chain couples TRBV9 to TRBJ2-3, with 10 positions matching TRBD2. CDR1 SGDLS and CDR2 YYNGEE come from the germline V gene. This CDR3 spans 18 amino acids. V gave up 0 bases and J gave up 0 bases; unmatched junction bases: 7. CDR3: CASSVATSGYTSTDTQYF. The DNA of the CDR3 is TGTGCCAGCAGCGTAGCGACTAGCGGGTATACTAGCACAGATACGCAGTATTTT.

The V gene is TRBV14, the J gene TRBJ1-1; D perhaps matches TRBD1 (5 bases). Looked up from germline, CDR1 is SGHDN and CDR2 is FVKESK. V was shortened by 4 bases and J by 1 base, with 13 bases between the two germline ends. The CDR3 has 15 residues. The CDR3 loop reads CASSLLGGQNTEAFF. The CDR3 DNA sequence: TGTGCCAGCAGCCTCTTAGGCGGACAGAACACTGAAGCTTTCTTT.

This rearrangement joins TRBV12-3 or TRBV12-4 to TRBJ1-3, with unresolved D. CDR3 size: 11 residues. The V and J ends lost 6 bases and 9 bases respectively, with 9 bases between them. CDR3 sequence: CASRFSGTIYF. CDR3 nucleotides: TGTGCCAGCAGATTTTCTGGCACCATATATTTT.

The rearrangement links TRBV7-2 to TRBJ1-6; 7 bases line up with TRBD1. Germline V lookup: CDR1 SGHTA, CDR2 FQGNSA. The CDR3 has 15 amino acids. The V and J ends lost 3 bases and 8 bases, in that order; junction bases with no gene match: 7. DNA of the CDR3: TGTGCCAGCAGCTTCTACGACAGGGCGGATTCACCCCTCCACTTT. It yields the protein CASSFYDRADSPLHF.

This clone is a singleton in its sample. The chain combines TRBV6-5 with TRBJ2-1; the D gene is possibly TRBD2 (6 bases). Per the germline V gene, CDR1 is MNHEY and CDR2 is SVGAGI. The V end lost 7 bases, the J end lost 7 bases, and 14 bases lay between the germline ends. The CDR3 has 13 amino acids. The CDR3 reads CASMVISGNEQFF. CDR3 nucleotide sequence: TGTGCCAGCATGGTTATTAGCGGAAATGAGCAGTTCTTC.

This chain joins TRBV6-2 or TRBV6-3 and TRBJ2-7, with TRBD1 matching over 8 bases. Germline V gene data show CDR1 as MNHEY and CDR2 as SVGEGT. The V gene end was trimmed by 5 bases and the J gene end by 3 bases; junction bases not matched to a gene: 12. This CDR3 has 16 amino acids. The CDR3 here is CASSLGDRGWLYEQYF. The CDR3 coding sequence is TGTGCCAGCAGTCTCGGCGACAGGGGTTGGCTCTACGAGCAGTACTTC.

The CDR3 is CASRITPEGGAPYEQYF. The CDR3 DNA is TGTGCCAGCAGGATCACCCCGGAGGGGGGCGCTCCCTACGAGCAGTACTTC. The gene calls are TRBV5-4 and TRBJ2-7; TRBD1 or TRBD2 may be the D gene (6 bases each). Deletions cut 5 bases from V and 2 bases from J, with 23 bases between. This CDR3 region has 17 residues. The germline gives CDR1 SGHNT, CDR2 YYREEE (reference sequence).

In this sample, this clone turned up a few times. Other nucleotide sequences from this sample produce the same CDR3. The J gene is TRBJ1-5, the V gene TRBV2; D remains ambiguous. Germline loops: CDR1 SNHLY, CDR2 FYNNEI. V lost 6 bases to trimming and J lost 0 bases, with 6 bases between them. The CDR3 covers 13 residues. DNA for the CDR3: TGTGCCAGCAGGAGGGATAGCAATCAGCCCCAGCATTTT. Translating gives CASRRDSNQPQHF.

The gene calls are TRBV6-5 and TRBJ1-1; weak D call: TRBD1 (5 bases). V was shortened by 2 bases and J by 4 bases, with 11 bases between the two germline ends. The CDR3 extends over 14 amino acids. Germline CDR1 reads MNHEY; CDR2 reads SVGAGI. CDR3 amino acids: CASSYGVGTTEAFF. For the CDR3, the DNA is TGTGCCAGCAGTTACGGGGTTGGGACCACTGAAGCTTTCTTT.

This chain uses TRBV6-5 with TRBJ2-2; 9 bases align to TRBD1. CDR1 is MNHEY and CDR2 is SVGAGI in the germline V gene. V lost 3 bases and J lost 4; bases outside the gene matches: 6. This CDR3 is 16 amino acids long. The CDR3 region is CASSYWLTGGTGELFF. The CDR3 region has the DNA TGTGCCAGCAGTTATTGGCTGACAGGGGGCACCGGGGAGCTGTTTTTT.